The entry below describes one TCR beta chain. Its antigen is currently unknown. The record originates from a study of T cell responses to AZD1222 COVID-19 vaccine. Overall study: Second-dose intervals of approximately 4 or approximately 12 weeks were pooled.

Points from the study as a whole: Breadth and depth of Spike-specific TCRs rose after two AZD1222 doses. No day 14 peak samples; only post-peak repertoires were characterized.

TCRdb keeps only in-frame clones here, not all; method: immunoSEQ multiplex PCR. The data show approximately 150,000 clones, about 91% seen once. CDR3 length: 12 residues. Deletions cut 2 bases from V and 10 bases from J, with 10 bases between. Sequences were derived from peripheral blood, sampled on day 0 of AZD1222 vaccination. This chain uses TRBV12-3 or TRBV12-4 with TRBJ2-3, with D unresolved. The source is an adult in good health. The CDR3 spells CASSLPSSPQYF. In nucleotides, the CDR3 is TGTGCCAGCAGTTTACCGAGTAGTCCGCAGTATTTT.